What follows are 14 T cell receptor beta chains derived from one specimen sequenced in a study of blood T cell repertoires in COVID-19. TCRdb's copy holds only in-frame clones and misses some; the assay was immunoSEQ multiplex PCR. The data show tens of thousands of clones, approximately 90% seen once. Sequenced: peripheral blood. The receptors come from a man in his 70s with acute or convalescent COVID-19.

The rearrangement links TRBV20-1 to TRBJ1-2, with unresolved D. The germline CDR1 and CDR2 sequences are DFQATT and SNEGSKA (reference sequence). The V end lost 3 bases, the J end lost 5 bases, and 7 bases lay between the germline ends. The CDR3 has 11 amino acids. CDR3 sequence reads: CSARTDYGYTF. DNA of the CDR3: TGCAGTGCTAGGACTGATTATGGCTACACCTTC.

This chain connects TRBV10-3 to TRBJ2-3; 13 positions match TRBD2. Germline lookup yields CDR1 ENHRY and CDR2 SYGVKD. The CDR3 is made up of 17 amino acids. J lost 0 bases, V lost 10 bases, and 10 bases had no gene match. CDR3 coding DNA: TGTGCCACTAACCCGGGACTAGCGGGAACTAGCACAGATACGCAGTATTTT. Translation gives CATNPGLAGTSTDTQYF.

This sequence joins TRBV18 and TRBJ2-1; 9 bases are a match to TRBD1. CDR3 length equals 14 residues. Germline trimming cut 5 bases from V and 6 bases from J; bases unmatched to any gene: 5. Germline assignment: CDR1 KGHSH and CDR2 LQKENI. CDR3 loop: CASSEVDRGNEQFF. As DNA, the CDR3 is TGTGCCAGCTCAGAGGTGGACAGGGGCAATGAGCAGTTCTTC.

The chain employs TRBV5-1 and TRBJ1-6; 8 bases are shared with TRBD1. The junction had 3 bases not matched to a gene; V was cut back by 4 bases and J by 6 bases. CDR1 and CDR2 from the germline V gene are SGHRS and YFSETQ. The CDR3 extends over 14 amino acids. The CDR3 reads CASSIGQGNSPLHF. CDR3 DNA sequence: TGCGCCAGCAGCATCGGACAGGGTAATTCACCCCTCCACTTT.

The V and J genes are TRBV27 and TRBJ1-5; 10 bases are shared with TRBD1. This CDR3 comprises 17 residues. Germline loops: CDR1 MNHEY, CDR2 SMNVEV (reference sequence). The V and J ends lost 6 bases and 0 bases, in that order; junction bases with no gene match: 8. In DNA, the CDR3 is TGTGCCAGCAGCACATGGACAGGGGGATATAGCAATCAGCCCCAGCATTTT. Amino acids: CASSTWTGGYSNQPQHF.

The DNA for the CDR3 is TGTGCCAGCTCAGCAAGACTAGCGGGAGGGCCTTCGAGCGGGGAGCTGTTTTTT. Translated: CASSARLAGGPSSGELFF. The rearrangement uses TRBV18 and TRBJ2-2; 14 nucleotides line up with TRBD2. V shed 5 bases, J shed 7 bases, and the junction held 12 bases outside the gene matches. Germline V gives CDR1 KGHSH, CDR2 LQKENI. The CDR3 covers 18 residues.

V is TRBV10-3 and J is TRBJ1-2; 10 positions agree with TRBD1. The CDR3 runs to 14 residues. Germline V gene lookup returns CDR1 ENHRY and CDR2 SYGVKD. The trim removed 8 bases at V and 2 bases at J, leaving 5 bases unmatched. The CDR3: CAIRGQGGNYGYTF. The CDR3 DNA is TGTGCCATCCGAGGACAGGGGGGAAACTATGGCTACACCTTC.

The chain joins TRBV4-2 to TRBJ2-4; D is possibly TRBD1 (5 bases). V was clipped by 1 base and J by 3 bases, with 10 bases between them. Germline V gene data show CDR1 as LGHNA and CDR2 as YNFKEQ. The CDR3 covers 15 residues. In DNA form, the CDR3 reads TGTGCCAGCAGCCAAGCCCAGGGCGGCAAAAACATTCAGTACTTC. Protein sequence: CASSQAQGGKNIQYF.

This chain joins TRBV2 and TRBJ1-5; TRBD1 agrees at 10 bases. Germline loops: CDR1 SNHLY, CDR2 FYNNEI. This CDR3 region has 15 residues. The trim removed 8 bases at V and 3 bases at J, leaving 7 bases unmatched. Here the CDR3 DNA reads TGTGCCAGCCGGACAGGGGGTTGGGACAATCAGCCCCAGCATTTT. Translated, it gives CASRTGGWDNQPQHF.

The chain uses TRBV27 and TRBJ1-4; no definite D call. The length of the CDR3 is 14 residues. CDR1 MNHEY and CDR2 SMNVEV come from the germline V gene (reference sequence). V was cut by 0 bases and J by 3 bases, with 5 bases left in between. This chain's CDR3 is CASSLSAANEKLFF. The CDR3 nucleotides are TGTGCCAGCAGTTTATCGGCAGCTAATGAAAAACTGTTTTTT.

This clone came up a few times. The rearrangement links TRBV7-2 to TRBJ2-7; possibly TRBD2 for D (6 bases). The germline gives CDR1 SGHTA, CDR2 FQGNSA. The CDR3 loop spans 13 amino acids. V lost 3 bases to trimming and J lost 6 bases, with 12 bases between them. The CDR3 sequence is CASSLGLALEQYF. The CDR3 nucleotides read TGTGCCAGCAGCTTGGGGCTAGCGCTCGAGCAGTACTTC.

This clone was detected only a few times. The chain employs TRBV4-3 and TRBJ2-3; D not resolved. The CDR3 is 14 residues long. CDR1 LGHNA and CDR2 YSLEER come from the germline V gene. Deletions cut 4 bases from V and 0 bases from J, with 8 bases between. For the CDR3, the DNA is TGCGCCAGCAGCCCTGCGGCTAGCACAGATACGCAGTATTTT. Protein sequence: CASSPAASTDTQYF.

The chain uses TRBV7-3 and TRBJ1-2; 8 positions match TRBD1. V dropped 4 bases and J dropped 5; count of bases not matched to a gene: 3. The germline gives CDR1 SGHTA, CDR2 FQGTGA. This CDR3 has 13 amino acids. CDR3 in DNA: TGTGCCAGCAGCTCAGGGGGCGATTATGGCTACACCTTC. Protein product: CASSSGGDYGYTF. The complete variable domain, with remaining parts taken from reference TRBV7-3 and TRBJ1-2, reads GAGVSQTPSNKVTEKGKYVELRCDPISGHTALYWYRQSLGQGPEFLIYFQGTGAADDSGLPNDRFFAVRPEGSVSTLKIQRTERGDSAVYLCASSSGGDYGYTFGSGTRLTVV.

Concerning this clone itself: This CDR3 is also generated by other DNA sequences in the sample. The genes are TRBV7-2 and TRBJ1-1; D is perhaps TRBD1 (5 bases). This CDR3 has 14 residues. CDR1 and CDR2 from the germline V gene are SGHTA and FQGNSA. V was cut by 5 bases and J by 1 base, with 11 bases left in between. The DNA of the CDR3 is TGTGCCAGCAGCCCTGGGGCCGCGAACACTGAAGCTTTCTTT. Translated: CASSPGAANTEAFF.